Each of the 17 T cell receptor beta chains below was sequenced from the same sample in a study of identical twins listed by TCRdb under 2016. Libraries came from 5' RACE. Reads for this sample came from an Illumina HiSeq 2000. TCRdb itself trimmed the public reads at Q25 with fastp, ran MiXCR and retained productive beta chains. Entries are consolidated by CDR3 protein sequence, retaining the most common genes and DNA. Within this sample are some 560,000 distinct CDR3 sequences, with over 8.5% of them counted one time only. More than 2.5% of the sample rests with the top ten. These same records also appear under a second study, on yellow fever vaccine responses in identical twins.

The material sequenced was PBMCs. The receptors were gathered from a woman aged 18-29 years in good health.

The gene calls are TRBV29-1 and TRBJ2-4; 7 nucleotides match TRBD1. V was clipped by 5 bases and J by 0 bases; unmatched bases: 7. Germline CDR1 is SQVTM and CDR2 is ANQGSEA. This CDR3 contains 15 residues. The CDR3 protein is CSVLGTVLAKNIQYF. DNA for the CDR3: TGCAGCGTTTTAGGGACAGTACTAGCCAAAAACATTCAGTACTTC.

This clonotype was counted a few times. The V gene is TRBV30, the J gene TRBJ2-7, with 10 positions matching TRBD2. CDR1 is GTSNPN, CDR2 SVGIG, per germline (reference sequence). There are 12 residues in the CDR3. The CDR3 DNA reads TGTGCAGCGGGAGGGGACCCCTACGAGCAGTACTTC. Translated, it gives CAAGGDPYEQYF.

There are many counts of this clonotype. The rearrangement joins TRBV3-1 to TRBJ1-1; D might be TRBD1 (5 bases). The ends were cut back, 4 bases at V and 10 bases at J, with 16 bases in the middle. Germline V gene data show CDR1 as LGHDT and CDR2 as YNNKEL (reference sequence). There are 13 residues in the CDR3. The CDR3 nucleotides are TGTGCCAGCAGCCTGGGGTTCAGTGGGGGAGCTTTCTTT. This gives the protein CASSLGFSGGAFF.

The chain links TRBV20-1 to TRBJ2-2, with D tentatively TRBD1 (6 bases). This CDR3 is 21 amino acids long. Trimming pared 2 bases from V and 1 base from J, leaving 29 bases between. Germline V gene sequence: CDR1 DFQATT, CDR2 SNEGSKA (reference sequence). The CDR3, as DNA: TGCAGTGCTAGAAACACGGACAGAATAGTCCCCACCTTGGAGAACACCGGGGAGCTGTTTTTT. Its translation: CSARNTDRIVPTLENTGELFF.

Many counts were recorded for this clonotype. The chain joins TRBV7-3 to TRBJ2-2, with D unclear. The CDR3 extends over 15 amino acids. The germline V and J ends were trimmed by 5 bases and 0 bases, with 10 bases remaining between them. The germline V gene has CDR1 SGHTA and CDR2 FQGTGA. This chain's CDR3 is CASSPWAANTGELFF. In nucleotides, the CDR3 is TGTGCCAGCAGCCCCTGGGCAGCGAACACCGGGGAGCTGTTTTTT. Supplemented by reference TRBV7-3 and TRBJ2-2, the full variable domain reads GAGVSQTPSNKVTEKGKYVELRCDPISGHTALYWYRQSLGQGPEFLIYFQGTGAADDSGLPNDRFFAVRPEGSVSTLKIQRTERGDSAVYLCASSPWAANTGELFFGEGSRLTVL.

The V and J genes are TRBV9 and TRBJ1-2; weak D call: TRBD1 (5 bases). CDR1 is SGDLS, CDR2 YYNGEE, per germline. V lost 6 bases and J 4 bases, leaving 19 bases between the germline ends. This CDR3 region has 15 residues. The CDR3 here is CASTFGAGELYGYTF. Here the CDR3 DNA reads TGTGCCAGCACCTTTGGGGCAGGCGAACTCTATGGCTACACCTTC.

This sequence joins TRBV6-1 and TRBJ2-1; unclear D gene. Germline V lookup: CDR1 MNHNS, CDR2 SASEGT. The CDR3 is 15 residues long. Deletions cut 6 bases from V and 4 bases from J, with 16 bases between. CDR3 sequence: CASSPLGGDYNEQFF. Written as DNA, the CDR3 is TGTGCCAGCAGCCCGCTTGGTGGGGATTACAATGAGCAGTTCTTC.

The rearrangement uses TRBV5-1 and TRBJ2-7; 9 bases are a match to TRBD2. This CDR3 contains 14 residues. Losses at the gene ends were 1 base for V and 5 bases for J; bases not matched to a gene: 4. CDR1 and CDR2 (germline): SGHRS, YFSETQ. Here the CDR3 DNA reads TGCGCCAGCAGCTTGCGGCGGGGGGGCGACGAGCAGTACTTC. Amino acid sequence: CASSLRRGGDEQYF.

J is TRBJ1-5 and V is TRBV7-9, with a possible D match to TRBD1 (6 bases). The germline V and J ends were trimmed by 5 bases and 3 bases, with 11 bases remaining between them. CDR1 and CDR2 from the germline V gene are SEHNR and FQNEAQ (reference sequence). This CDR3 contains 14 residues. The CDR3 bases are TGTGCCAGCAGCCGGACAGCACCCAATCAGCCCCAGCATTTT. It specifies CASSRTAPNQPQHF.

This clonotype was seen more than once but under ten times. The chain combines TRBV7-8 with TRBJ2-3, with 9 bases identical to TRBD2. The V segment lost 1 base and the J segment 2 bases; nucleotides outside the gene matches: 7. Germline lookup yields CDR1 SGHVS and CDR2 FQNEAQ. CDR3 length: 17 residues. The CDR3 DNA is TGTGCCAGCAGCTTAGGATTTGGACTAGCGAACACAGATACGCAGTATTTT. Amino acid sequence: CASSLGFGLANTDTQYF.

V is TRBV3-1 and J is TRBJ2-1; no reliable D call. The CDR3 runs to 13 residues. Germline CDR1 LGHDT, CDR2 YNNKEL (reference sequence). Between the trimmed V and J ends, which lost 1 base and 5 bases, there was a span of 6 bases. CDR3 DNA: TGTGCCAGCAGCCAAGCCACTGACAATGAGCAGTTCTTC. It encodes CASSQATDNEQFF.

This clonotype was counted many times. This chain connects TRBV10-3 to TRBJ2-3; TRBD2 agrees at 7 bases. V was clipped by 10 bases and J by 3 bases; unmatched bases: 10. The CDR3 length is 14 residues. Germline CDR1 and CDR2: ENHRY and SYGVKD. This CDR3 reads CATAPSGSTDTQYF. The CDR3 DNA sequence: TGTGCCACCGCGCCTAGCGGCTCTACAGATACGCAGTATTTT.

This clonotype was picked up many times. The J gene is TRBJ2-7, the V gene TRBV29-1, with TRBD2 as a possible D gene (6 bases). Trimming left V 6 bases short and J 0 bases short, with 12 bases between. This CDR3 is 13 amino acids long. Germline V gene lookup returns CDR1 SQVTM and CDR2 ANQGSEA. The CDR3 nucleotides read TGCAGCGTAACGGGGGTGGGCTCCTACGAGCAGTACTTC. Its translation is CSVTGVGSYEQYF.

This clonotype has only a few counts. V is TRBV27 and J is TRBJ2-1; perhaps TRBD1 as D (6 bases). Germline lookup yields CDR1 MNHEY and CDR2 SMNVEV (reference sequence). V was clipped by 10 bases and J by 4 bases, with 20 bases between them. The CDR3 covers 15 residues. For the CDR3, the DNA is TGTGCCACCCTAGCCTCAGGGGCCGCGTACAATGAGCAGTTCTTC. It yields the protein CATLASGAAYNEQFF.

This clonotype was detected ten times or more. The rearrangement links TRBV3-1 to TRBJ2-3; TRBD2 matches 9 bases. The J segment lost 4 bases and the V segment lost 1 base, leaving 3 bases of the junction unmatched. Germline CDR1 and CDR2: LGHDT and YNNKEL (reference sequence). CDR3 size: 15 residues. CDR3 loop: CASSQASGTADTQYF. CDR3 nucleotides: TGTGCCAGCAGCCAAGCTAGCGGGACGGCAGATACGCAGTATTTT.

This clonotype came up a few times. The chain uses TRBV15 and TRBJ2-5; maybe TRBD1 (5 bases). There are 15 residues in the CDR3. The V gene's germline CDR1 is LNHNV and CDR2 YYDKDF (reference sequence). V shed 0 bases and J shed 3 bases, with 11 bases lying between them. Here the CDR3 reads CATSRDGVGEETQYF. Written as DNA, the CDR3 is TGTGCCACCAGCAGAGATGGGGTAGGGGAAGAGACCCAGTACTTC.

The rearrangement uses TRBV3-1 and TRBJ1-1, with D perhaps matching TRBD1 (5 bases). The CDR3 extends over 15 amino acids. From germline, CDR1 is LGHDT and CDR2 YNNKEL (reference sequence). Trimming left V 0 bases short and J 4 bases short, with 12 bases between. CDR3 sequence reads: CASSQDRGGGTEAFF. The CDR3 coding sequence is TGTGCCAGCAGCCAAGATCGGGGGGGTGGCACTGAAGCTTTCTTT.